The clone carrying this T cell receptor (beta chain) came up many times. What it recognizes is unknown. The sample is drawn from a study of T-cell reconstitution after alpha-beta-depleted transplantation in children. Study results and caveats: The authors attributed T-cell counts and diversity one year after transplant mostly to newly produced T cells. TCRbeta diversity was high at day 60 in some patients (a result of surviving recipient T cells and thymic progenitors). About two months after transplant, alpha-beta T cells reportedly came from several hundred expanded graft clones.

The CDR3 runs to 14 residues. V shed 1 base and J shed 6 bases, with 9 bases lying between them. CDR1 SGHVS and CDR2 FQNEAQ come from the germline V gene. Unique molecular identifiers were incorporated into the prepared TCRbeta library. TCRdb re-called the PCR reads through MiXCR, storing one row per CDR3 protein. The table includes roughly 500,000 distinct CDR3 sequences, more than 9% detected once. The sample was PBMCs, taken before TCRalphabeta/CD19-depleted stem cell transplant. This sequence joins TRBV7-8 and TRBJ1-4, with D perhaps TRBD1 (6 bases). The origin of this receptor is a child aged 2 to 15 with inherited bone marrow failure, due to receive a stem cell transplant. CDR3 protein: CASSLGAGDEKLFF. The CDR3 coding sequence is TGTGCCAGCAGCTTAGGGGCAGGGGATGAAAAACTGTTTTTT. Looking up the rest from reference TRBV7-8 and TRBJ1-4 gives the full variable domain: GAGVSQSPRYKVAKRGQDVALRCDPISGHVSLFWYQQALGQGPEFLTYFQNEAQLDKSGLPSDRFFAERPEGSVSTLKIQRTQQEDSAVYLCASSLGAGDEKLFFGSGTQLSVL.